This TCR beta chain derives from a study of T-cell reconstitution after alpha-beta-depleted transplantation in children. The TCRbeta library incorporated unique molecular identifiers. TCRdb re-analysed the PCR reads in MiXCR, keeping a single row per CDR3 protein. The sample carries about 610,000 distinct CDR3 sequences, about 10% recorded once. This clonotype was counted many times. CDR3 length equals 13 residues. Germline trimming cut 1 base from V and 9 bases from J; bases unmatched to any gene: 0. This TCR was sampled from a human donor who donated a stem cell graft to a child with acute myeloid leukemia. The sample in question was PBMCs from the stem cell graft donor, obtained from the stem cell graft. The J gene is TRBJ2-7, the V gene TRBV12-3 or TRBV12-4; 13 bases map to TRBD2. In DNA form, the CDR3 reads TGTGCCAGCAGTTTAGGACTAGCGGGAGGGCAGTACTTC. This codes for CASSLGLAGGQYF.